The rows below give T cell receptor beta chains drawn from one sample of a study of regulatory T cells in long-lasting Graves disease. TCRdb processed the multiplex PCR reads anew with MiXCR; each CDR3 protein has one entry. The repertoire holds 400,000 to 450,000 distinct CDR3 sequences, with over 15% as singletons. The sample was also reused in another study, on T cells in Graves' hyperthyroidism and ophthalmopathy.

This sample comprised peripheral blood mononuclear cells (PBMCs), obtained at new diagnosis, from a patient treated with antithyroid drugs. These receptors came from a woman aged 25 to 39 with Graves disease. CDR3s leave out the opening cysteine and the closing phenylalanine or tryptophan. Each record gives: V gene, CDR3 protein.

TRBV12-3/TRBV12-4,ASSPGLVGTDTQY
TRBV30,AWSRGQGTEAF
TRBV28,ASSLFVTSGSRVKSTDTQY
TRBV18,ASSPWGPSNQPQH
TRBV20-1,SAASLAGVTDTQY
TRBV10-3,AISEQGMNTEAF
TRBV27,ASSNDREGYNEQF
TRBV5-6,ASSLLGQLNPSTDTQY
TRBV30,AWMKGQNTGELF
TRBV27,ASRPGTLTDTQY
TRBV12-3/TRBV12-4,ASSPTLTGGHQETQY
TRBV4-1,ASSQVARSSGMNEQF
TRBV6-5,ASSYRGGAYGYT
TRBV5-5,ASSPPRSGTNTGELF
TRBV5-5,ASSLAQGGATNEKLF
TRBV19,ASTPGSGYSYNEQF
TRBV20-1,SAKRFGAVNTEAF
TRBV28,ASSLGTENEKLF
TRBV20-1,SARDFVRRTDTQY
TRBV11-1,ASSLERNIQY
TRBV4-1,ASSRQGPVADTQY
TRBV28,ASSLWRLEAF
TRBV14,ASSLQGDRGFDEQF
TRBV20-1,SARAGSNTEAF
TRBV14,ASSRFSGGRTEAF
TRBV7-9,ASSSSQGLAAGELF
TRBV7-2,ASSFIYLSGQGDGYT
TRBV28,ASSSSGRRADTQY
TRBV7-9,ASSNVGIETQY
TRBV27,ASRGPYRALSGNTIY
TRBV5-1,ASSLGDRGSEQF
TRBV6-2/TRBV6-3,ASSRLAGTPLNGTQY
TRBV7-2,ASSFPGQNTEAF
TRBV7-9,ASSFLEGTDTQY
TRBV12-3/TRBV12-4,ASAPGTEMNTEAF
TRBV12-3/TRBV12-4,ASRPGRPTEAF
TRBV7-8,ASSSLSGTGPFEQF
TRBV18,ASSPPRQLTYNEQF
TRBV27,ASSSRDPEGADTQY
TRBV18,ASSPLGPFL
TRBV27,ASSPDRDPGGGDTQY
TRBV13,ASSSPGQGGSKNTEAF
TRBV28,ASSPGTSVAEQF
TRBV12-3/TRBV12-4,ASSLSGGSFGYT
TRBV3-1,ASSQGPSGNQPQH
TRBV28,ATTGRVAGSTDTQY
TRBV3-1,ASSQELRQGGRHRYGYT
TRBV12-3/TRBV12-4,ASREEQGGPDTQY
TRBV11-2,ATTSGRYNEQF
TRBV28,ASSYTGNQPQH
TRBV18,ASSPSSRGSGNTIY
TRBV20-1,STYRGTGSYNEQF
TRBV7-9,ASSPRVERTGTYGYT
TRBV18,ASSPVQGLANEQY